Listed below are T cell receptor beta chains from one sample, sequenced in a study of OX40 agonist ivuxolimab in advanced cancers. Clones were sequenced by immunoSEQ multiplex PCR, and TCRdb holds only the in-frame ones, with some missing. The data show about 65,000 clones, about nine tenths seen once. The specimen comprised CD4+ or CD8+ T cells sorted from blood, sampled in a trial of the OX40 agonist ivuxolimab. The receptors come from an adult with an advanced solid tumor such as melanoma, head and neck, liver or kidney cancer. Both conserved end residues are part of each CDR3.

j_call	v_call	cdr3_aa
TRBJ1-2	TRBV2	CASKPGEVYGYTF
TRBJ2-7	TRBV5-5	CASSLTYHEQYF
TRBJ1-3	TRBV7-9	CASSPQYNRNTIYF
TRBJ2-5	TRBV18	CASSQTGQETQYF
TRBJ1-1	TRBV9	CASSVDGSAGVNTEAFF
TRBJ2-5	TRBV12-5	CASGLVLDRGRETQYF
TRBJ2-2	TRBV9	CASSVVPGSPTGELFF
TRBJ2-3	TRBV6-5	CASRPEGSTDTQYF
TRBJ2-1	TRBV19	CASSMPQNPATRNNEQFF
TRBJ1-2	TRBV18	CASSPLQGSNYGYTF
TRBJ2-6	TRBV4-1	CASSQERAGEGANVLTF
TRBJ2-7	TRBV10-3	CAISDRSRAETYEQYF
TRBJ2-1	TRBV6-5	CASSSDRVNEQFF
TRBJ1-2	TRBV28	CASSQSLGSYGYTF
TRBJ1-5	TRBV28	CASSFTPAGGGNQPQHF
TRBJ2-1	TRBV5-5	CASSLGSLGTGHGNEQFF
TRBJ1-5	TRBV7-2	CASSLDRGQPQHF
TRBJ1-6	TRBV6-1	CASTDGSNSPLHF
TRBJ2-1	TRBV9	CASSPLVAVSSYNEQFF
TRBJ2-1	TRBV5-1	CASSSMGGTYEQFF
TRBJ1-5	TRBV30	CAWSVGAGVLQPQHF
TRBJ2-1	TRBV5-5	CASTGTLNEQFF
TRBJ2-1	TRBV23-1	CASSQSNNEQFF
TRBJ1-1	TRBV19	CASSASLRTEAFF
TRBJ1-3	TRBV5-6	CASSSTDRAGSGNTIYF
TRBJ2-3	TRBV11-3	CASSLGVSADTQYF
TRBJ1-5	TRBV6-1	CASTGPDQPQHF
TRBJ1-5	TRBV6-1	CASSEALLGHLNQPQHF
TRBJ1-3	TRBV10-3	CAISDGGTGGDTIYF
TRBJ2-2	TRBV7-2	CASSLAIRTGELFF
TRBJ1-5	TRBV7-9	CASSPGQGDQPQHF
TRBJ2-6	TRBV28	CASSLSALGATGANVLTF
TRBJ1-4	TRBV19	CASSRHRGEKLFF
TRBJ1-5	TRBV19	CASSMVPQPQHF
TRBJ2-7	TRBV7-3	CASSLGTSGGAGYEQYF
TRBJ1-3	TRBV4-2	CASSQGPEAGNTIYF
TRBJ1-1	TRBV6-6	CASSYEGAGTEAFF
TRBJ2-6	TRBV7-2	CASSLAHLQGMVPGANVLTF
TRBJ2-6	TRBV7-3	CASRQGAGANVLTF
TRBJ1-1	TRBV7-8	CASSFTKNTEAFF
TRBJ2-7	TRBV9	CASSVAGTGMLSSYEQYF
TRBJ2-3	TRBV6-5	CASRSGQTTDTQYF
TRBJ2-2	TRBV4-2	CASSQGESGELFF
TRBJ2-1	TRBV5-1	CASSLWSSGGNEQFF
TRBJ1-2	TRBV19	CASSIGGNDYGYTF
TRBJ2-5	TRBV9	CASSPREGVRGGLRGETQYF
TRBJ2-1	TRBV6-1	CASSETGTGGGNEQFF
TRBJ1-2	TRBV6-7	CASARGDRVYSGYTF
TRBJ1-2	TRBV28	CASTNTGDNYGYTF
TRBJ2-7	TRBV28	CALGDLRAYEQYF
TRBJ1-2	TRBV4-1	CASSPRDNYGYTF
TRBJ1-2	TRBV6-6	CASSYTGEVRYGYTF
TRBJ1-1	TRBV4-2	CASSQEGVQGTEAFF
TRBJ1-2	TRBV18	CASSPLRDGNYGYTF
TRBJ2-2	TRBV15	CATSRERRDRGSTGELFF
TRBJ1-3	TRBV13	CASIGVRNTIYF
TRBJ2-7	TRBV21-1	CASSNGPRGGHEQYF
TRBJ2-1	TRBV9	CASSVKVNEQFF
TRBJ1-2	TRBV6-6	CASSPDSDGYTF
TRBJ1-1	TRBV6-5	CASSSLREAFF